The count of the clone carrying this T cell receptor beta chain is one. This sample is drawn from a study of blood T cell repertoires in COVID-19. About the research overall: Acute-phase and convalescent COVID-19 samples originated in the United States, Italy and Spain. PBMCs, B-cell-depleted T cells, or T cells were the source of the cDNA or gDNA that made up the material.

Original processing notes: Quantification of nucleated cells was approximated via reference gene primer amplification. Clones were read by immunoSEQ multiplex PCR, and TCRdb kept only the in-frame ones, dropping some. V and J calls and clone size are as listed in that table; D and trimming were resolved from the DNA. The sample includes more than 45,000 clones, 86% of them seen just once. The germline CDR1 and CDR2 sequences are LGHNA and YSLEER. The CDR3 has 15 residues. V was cut by 0 bases and J by 4 bases, with 12 bases left in between. The sequence came from a man aged 70-80 years with acute or convalescent COVID-19. The sample consisted of peripheral blood. The rearrangement joins TRBV4-3 to TRBJ1-2; no clear D gene. CDR3 region: CASSQEVSGVYGYTF. The CDR3 DNA reads as TGCGCCAGCAGCCAAGAAGTTTCCGGAGTCTATGGCTACACCTTC.